The 10 T cell receptor beta chains reported below all come from one sample, sequenced in a study of metastatic and nonmetastatic thyroid tumors. TCRdb re-processed the PCR reads through MiXCR. The sample contains under 30,000 clones, roughly 14% of which appear only once. Among the patients, none had received any treatment before thyroid surgery. Sample: blood. Receptor source: a male donor with papillary thyroid cancer or a benign thyroid nodule (not recorded which). Some clones in this sample may be carry-over from other donors' samples.

This clone was seen at least ten times. The chain is built from TRBV10-1 and TRBJ2-2; no clear D. This CDR3 spans 13 amino acids. V was shortened by 3 bases and J by 7 bases, with 9 bases between the two germline ends. The V gene's germline CDR1 is WNHNN and CDR2 SYGVQD (reference sequence). This CDR3 is CASSEFSGGELFF. Here the CDR3 DNA reads TGCGCCAGCAGTGAATTTAGTGGCGGGGAGCTGTTTTTT.

This clone has ten or more counts. This chain connects TRBV12-3 or TRBV12-4 to TRBJ1-1, with D perhaps matching TRBD1 (5 bases). The CDR3 consists of 18 residues. V lost 6 bases, J lost 3 bases, and 26 bases lay in between. The CDR3 DNA reads as TGTGCCAGCAGGACAAGCGAACAGGTCTCCGAATACCACACTGAAGCTTTCTTT. This gives the protein CASRTSEQVSEYHTEAFF.

This clone was seen a few times. This could be a read error, since a much larger clone is one nucleotide away. The rearrangement uses TRBV10-2 and TRBJ2-7; no clear D. The V end was cut by 10 bases, the J end by 3 bases, with 10 bases between. The CDR3 is made up of 11 amino acids. Germline lookup yields CDR1 WSHSY and CDR2 SAAADI. CDR3: CATSVGYEQYF. CDR3 sequence (DNA): TGCGCCACCTCAGTGGGCTACGAGCAGTACTTC.

This clone showed up many times. J is TRBJ1-2 and V is TRBV14; D might be TRBD1 (6 bases). Trimming pared 1 base from V and 8 bases from J, leaving 14 bases between. Germline V gene sequence: CDR1 SGHDN, CDR2 FVKESK. The CDR3 extends over 14 amino acids. This CDR3 reads CASSQVAGASGYTF. The DNA for the CDR3 is TGTGCCAGCAGCCAAGTGGCGGGGGCGAGCGGCTACACCTTC.

This clone was seen ten or more times. The rearrangement joins TRBV7-9 to TRBJ2-5; D remains ambiguous. The length of the CDR3 is 14 residues. The V end lost 7 bases, the J end lost 4 bases, and 16 bases lay between the germline ends. From germline, CDR1 is SEHNR and CDR2 FQNEAQ (reference sequence). Here the CDR3 reads CASKTEVQGETQYF. The CDR3 DNA follows: TGTGCCAGCAAGACGGAAGTCCAAGGAGAGACCCAGTACTTC.

This clone occurred a few times. This chain joins TRBV11-3 and TRBJ2-2; tentatively, D is TRBD1 (5 bases). Trimming took off 0 bases at V and 3 bases at J, with 8 bases between the two ends. CDR3 length: 15 amino acids. Germline values: CDR1 SGHNT, CDR2 YENEEA. CDR3 protein: CASSLDRVDTGELFF. The CDR3 nucleotides read TGTGCCAGCAGCTTAGACAGGGTTGACACCGGGGAGCTGTTTTTT.

Sample share makes this clone medium-sized (0.01 to 0.1%). The rearrangement joins TRBV11-2 to TRBJ2-7, with D perhaps being TRBD1 or TRBD2 (5 bases each). The V gene's germline CDR1 is SGHAT and CDR2 FQNNGV. CDR3 length equals 12 residues. Deletions cut 4 bases from V and 7 bases from J, with 11 bases between. The chain's CDR3 is CASSSAWGEQYF. Written as DNA, the CDR3 is TGTGCCAGCAGCTCCGCTTGGGGGGAGCAGTACTTC.

This clone appeared many times. V usage is TRBV7-9 and J usage is TRBJ1-1; D call uncertain. Germline-derived CDR1 and CDR2 are SEHNR and FQNEAQ (reference sequence). CDR3 size: 17 residues. V lost 6 bases, J lost 0 bases, and 20 bases lay in between. The CDR3 loop is CASRFIGSRGMNTEAFF. The DNA of the CDR3 is TGTGCCAGCAGGTTTATTGGCAGTAGAGGAATGAACACTGAAGCTTTCTTT.

This clone was detected many times. The gene calls are TRBV6-5 and TRBJ2-2; D not certain. The CDR3 is 16 amino acids. Trimming removed 2 bases from V and 3 bases from J, with 13 bases in between. From germline, CDR1 is MNHEY and CDR2 SVGAGI. CDR3 bases: TGTGCCAGCAGTTACATCTCCCCCCGATACACCGGGGAGCTGTTTTTT. Amino acid sequence: CASSYISPRYTGELFF.

The genes are TRBV20-1 and TRBJ2-3; 9 bases line up with TRBD2. Per the germline V gene, CDR1 is DFQATT and CDR2 is SNEGSKA (reference sequence). The CDR3 extends over 16 amino acids. J gave up 5 bases and V 0 bases, and 9 bases lay outside the gene matches. The CDR3 protein is CSARERLAGWRDTQYF. CDR3 DNA: TGCAGTGCTAGAGAGCGGCTAGCGGGATGGAGAGATACGCAGTATTTT.